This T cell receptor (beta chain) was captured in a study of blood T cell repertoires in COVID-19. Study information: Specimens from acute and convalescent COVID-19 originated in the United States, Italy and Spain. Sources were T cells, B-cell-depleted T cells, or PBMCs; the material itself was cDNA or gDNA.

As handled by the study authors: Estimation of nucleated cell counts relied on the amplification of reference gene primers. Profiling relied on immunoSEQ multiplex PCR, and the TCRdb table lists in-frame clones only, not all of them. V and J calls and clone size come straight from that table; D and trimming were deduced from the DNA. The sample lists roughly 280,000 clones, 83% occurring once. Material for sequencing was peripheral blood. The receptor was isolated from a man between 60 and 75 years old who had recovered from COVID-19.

CDR3 nucleotide sequence: TGCGCCAGCAGCCCGTCCTTGGGGCAAGGATATTCACCCCTCCACTTT. Translation: CASSPSLGQGYSPLHF. V and J are TRBV5-1 and TRBJ1-6; weak D call: TRBD1 (5 bases). With 4 bases removed from V and 8 bases from J, the gap between germline ends came to 19 bases. Per the germline V gene, CDR1 is SGHRS and CDR2 is YFSETQ. The CDR3 spans 16 residues.